Below, 23 T cell receptor beta chains from the same sample are listed, as sequenced in a study of cytomegalovirus exposure and HLA in healthy donors. Primers included in the PCR were 60 Vbeta and 13 Jbeta primers. Generated by immunoSEQ multiplex PCR, the TCRdb table keeps only in-frame clones and is missing some. The sample carries about 160,000 clones, roughly 80% recorded once. The specimen was PBMCs. These receptors all stem from a male donor in good health and CMV-seropositive.

The V call is TRBV18, the J call TRBJ2-7, with D possibly being TRBD2 (5 bases). V lost 0 bases, J lost 0 bases, and 6 bases lay in between. Germline CDR1 and CDR2: KGHSH and LQKENI. CDR3 size: 14 residues. The CDR3: CASSPPGDSYEQYF. CDR3 coding DNA: TGTGCCAGCTCACCACCGGGAGACTCCTACGAGCAGTACTTC.

This clone occurred once. The V and J genes are TRBV27 and TRBJ1-2; D is possibly TRBD1 (6 bases). Germline V gives CDR1 MNHEY, CDR2 SMNVEV (reference sequence). The CDR3 is 14 amino acids. Trimming took off 0 bases at V and 7 bases at J, with 12 bases between the two ends. Here the CDR3 reads CASSLSSGDGGYTF. CDR3 bases: TGTGCCAGCAGTTTATCGTCAGGGGACGGTGGCTACACCTTC.

This chain joins TRBV2 and TRBJ2-3, with 8 bases fitting TRBD1. V was pared by 3 bases and J by 2 bases, with 7 bases of the junction left unmatched. The length of the CDR3 is 16 residues. Germline loops: CDR1 SNHLY, CDR2 FYNNEI. The CDR3 DNA follows: TGTGCCAGCAGTGACCCGACAGGGGTAGTCACAGATACGCAGTATTTT. Its protein is CASSDPTGVVTDTQYF.

The chain links TRBV28 to TRBJ1-1; D is unresolved. V was clipped by 7 bases and J by 0 bases, with 15 bases between them. Germline lookup yields CDR1 MDHEN and CDR2 SYDVKM. The CDR3 runs to 15 residues. The DNA of the CDR3 is TGTGCCAGCATCCCTCCGGTTCCTATGAACACTGAAGCTTTCTTT. This sequence encodes CASIPPVPMNTEAFF.

This clone was observed a few times. The chain joins TRBV28 to TRBJ2-5, with 8 bases matching TRBD2. The CDR3 loop spans 16 amino acids. The junction had 12 bases not matched to a gene; V was cut back by 5 bases and J by 4 bases. The germline gives CDR1 MDHEN, CDR2 SYDVKM. CDR3 region: CASSRSRAGDRETQYF. CDR3 DNA: TGTGCCAGCAGTAGGTCGAGAGCGGGGGATCGAGAGACCCAGTACTTC.

The chain has TRBV5-1 and TRBJ1-1, with TRBD1 as a possible D gene (5 bases). Trimming shortened V by 4 bases and J by 6 bases, and 13 bases separated the two germline ends. The CDR3 runs to 13 residues. In germline, CDR1 is SGHRS, CDR2 YFSETQ. The CDR3 DNA reads as TGCGCCAGCAGCCAGGGCCTTGGGGCTGAAGCTTTCTTT. It translates to CASSQGLGAEAFF.

The rearrangement links TRBV11-3 to TRBJ1-1; maybe TRBD1 (6 bases). The germline CDR1 and CDR2 sequences are SGHNT and YENEEA. Trimming took off 1 base at V and 2 bases at J, with 14 bases between the two ends. CDR3 length: 16 residues. CDR3 coding DNA: TGTGCCAGCAGCTTAGGGTTGGACAGACCTAACACTGAAGCTTTCTTT. This gives the protein CASSLGLDRPNTEAFF.

The chain links TRBV2 to TRBJ2-3; 8 bases fit TRBD1. Losses at the gene ends were 5 bases for V and 1 base for J; bases not matched to a gene: 2. The germline V gene encodes CDR1 SNHLY and CDR2 FYNNEI. The CDR3 loop spans 14 amino acids. CDR3 in DNA: TGTGCCAGCAGTCCGGACAGGGGCACAGATACGCAGTATTTT. Translating gives CASSPDRGTDTQYF.

The table lists this clone with a few counts. The chain is built from TRBV5-5 and TRBJ2-5, with 9 bases fitting TRBD1. The ends lost 4 bases at V and 6 bases at J; junction bases unmatched: 10. Looked up from germline, CDR1 is SGHKS and CDR2 is YYEKEE (reference sequence). The CDR3 runs 15 residues. The CDR3 loop reads CASSPKGTGRQTQYF. DNA of the CDR3: TGTGCCAGCAGCCCCAAGGGGACAGGGCGGCAGACCCAGTACTTC.

The rearrangement joins TRBV27 to TRBJ1-4; D call uncertain. From germline, CDR1 is MNHEY and CDR2 SMNVEV (reference sequence). With 6 bases removed from V and 8 bases from J, the gap between germline ends came to 10 bases. This CDR3 has 12 residues. The CDR3 loop reads CASSHGREKLFF. The CDR3 DNA reads as TGTGCCAGCAGCCACGGGAGAGAAAAACTGTTTTTT.

The chain links TRBV19 to TRBJ2-3; 10 bases are a match to TRBD1. CDR1 and CDR2 (germline): LNHDA, SQIVND (reference sequence). Germline trimming cut 6 bases from V and 4 bases from J; bases unmatched to any gene: 4. CDR3 length: 14 residues. The CDR3 loop is CASSRQGASDTQYF. The DNA for the CDR3 is TGTGCCAGTAGCCGACAGGGGGCATCAGATACGCAGTATTTT.

This clone was picked up one time. The same CDR3 is also encoded by other DNA sequences in this sample. The chain links TRBV18 to TRBJ1-1; TRBD1 is a possible D gene (6 bases). The germline V gene encodes CDR1 KGHSH and CDR2 LQKENI. The ends were cut back, 6 bases at V and 0 bases at J, with 8 bases in the middle. The CDR3 has 13 amino acids. In nucleotides, the CDR3 is TGTGCCAGCTCGCAGGGGATGAACACTGAAGCTTTCTTT. Encoded protein: CASSQGMNTEAFF. Based on the CDR3 plus reference TRBV18 and TRBJ1-1, the full variable domain is NAGVMQNPRHLVRRRGQEARLRCSPMKGHSHVYWYRQLPEEGLKFMVYLQKENIIDESGMPKERFSAEFPKEGPSILRIQQVVRGDSAAYFCASSQGMNTEAFFGQGTRLTVV.

Only a few counts were recorded for this clone. This chain joins TRBV19 and TRBJ2-7; 11 positions agree with TRBD1. The CDR3 is made up of 14 amino acids. V dropped 6 bases and J dropped 2; count of bases not matched to a gene: 3. Per the germline V gene, CDR1 is LNHDA and CDR2 is SQIVND (reference sequence). CDR3 DNA: TGTGCCAGTAGGGGACAGGGGGGAACCTACGAGCAGTACTTC. Translation gives CASRGQGGTYEQYF. Full variable domain (remainder filled in from reference TRBV19 and TRBJ2-7): DGGITQSPKYLFRKEGQNVTLSCEQNLNHDAMYWYRQDPGQGLRLIYYSQIVNDFQKGDIAEGYSVSREKKESFPLTVTSAQKNPTAFYLCASRGQGGTYEQYFGPGTRLTVT.

The chain couples TRBV9 to TRBJ2-7, with a weak D call TRBD1 (6 bases). This CDR3 region has 15 residues. Germline-derived CDR1 and CDR2 are SGDLS and YYNGEE. The V end lost 3 bases, the J end lost 7 bases, and 20 bases lay between the germline ends. The CDR3 nucleotides read TGTGCCAGCAGCGCGGGGACAAGCCCAACGGGTGAGCAGTACTTC. The encoded protein is CASSAGTSPTGEQYF.

The rearrangement links TRBV11-2 to TRBJ1-2, with TRBD1 matching over 10 bases. CDR3 size: 14 residues. CDR1 and CDR2 from the germline V gene are SGHAT and FQNNGV. The J segment lost 5 bases and the V segment lost 5 bases, leaving 5 bases of the junction unmatched. The CDR3 DNA reads as TGTGCCAGCAGCCAAGGACAGGGGGGATATGGCTACACCTTC. Protein product: CASSQGQGGYGYTF.

The chain has TRBV2 and TRBJ2-6; D is possibly TRBD2 (5 bases). Germline CDR1 SNHLY, CDR2 FYNNEI. The CDR3 loop spans 16 amino acids. V dropped 4 bases and J dropped 2 bases, with 12 bases sitting between them. CDR3 nucleotides: TGTGCCAGCAGTGGGGATGAGGGTCCTGGGGCCAACGTCCTGACTTTC. This translates into CASSGDEGPGANVLTF.

V and J are TRBV30 and TRBJ1-1, with D possibly matching TRBD1 (5 bases). The CDR3 has 14 amino acids. CDR1 and CDR2 (germline): GTSNPN, SVGIG (reference sequence). V was cut by 7 bases and J by 5 bases, with 20 bases left in between. The CDR3 here is CASNGGALGTEAFF. As DNA, the CDR3 is TGTGCCTCCAACGGAGGGGCGCTAGGGACTGAAGCTTTCTTT.

The rearrangement links TRBV28 to TRBJ2-7; 7 positions agree with TRBD2. Germline lookup yields CDR1 MDHEN and CDR2 SYDVKM. V lost 8 bases, J lost 5 bases, and 9 bases stayed unmatched. The CDR3 sequence is 13 residues long. The CDR3 DNA is TGTGCCAGCGTCCGGGACTACCCCGACGAGCAGTACTTC. It translates to CASVRDYPDEQYF. The complete variable domain, with remaining parts taken from reference TRBV28 and TRBJ2-7, reads DVKVTQSSRYLVKRTGEKVFLECVQDMDHENMFWYRQDPGLGLRLIYFSYDVKMKEKGDIPEGYSVSREKKERFSLILESASTNQTSMYLCASVRDYPDEQYFGPGTRLTVT.

V and J are TRBV29-1 and TRBJ2-7, with 11 positions matching TRBD2. The CDR3 is 12 amino acids. CDR1 SQVTM and CDR2 ANQGSEA come from the germline V gene. V shed 7 bases and J 4 bases; nucleotides not matched to a gene: 3. Here the CDR3 reads CSARLAGYEQYF. DNA of the CDR3: TGCAGCGCACGACTAGCGGGATACGAGCAGTACTTC.

J is TRBJ2-2 and V is TRBV9, with 8 bases aligning to TRBD2. The CDR3 has 16 residues. Losses at the gene ends were 0 bases for V and 2 bases for J; bases not matched to a gene: 3. Germline-derived CDR1 and CDR2 are SGDLS and YYNGEE. CDR3 DNA sequence: TGTGCCAGCAGCGTAGCCGTAGCGGGAAACACCGGGGAGCTGTTTTTT. Its translation is CASSVAVAGNTGELFF.

The genes are TRBV6-5 and TRBJ2-1, with 8 bases fitting TRBD2. Trimming cost V 6 bases and J 0 bases; bases outside gene matches: 4. Per the germline V gene, CDR1 is MNHEY and CDR2 is SVGAGI. The CDR3 runs 15 residues. CDR3: CASSHGRVSYNEQFF. In DNA, the CDR3 is TGTGCCAGCAGCCACGGGAGGGTCTCCTACAATGAGCAGTTCTTC.

V is TRBV28 and J is TRBJ1-5, with D possibly matching TRBD1 (6 bases). Trimming removed 7 bases from V and 6 bases from J, with 16 bases in between. The CDR3 totals 14 residues. Germline CDR1 is MDHEN and CDR2 is SYDVKM. CDR3 bases: TGTGCCAGCAAAGCGGGGGCGCAAAGTCAGCCCCAGCATTTT. Translation: CASKAGAQSQPQHF.

The J gene is TRBJ2-5, the V gene TRBV14; D is possibly TRBD1 (5 bases). Trimming left V 2 bases short and J 1 base short, with 14 bases between. CDR3 length: 16 residues. Germline CDR1 and CDR2: SGHDN and FVKESK. In DNA, the CDR3 is TGTGCCAGCAGCCAAATCAAAGGGGCTAGCCAAGAGACCCAGTACTTC. This sequence encodes CASSQIKGASQETQYF.